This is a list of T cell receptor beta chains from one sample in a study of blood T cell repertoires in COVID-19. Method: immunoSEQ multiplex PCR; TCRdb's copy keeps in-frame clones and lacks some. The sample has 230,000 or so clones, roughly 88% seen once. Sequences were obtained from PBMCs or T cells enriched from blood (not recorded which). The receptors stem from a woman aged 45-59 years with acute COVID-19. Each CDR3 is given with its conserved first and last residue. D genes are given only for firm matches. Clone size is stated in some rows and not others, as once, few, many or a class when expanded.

CASSKDRSNEKLFF,TRBV6-5,NA,NA
CASSVRYYNSPLHF,TRBV9,few,NA
CASSPRFLLAGTSSYNEQFF,TRBV18,NA,TRBD2
CASSYGRRRGEAFF,TRBV6-2/TRBV6-3,once,NA
CAWWGLGQGYEQYF,TRBV30,few,TRBD1
CASSTTSGYSYEQYF,TRBV6-5,once,TRBD2
CASSLAGGPGNTIYF,TRBV5-6,NA,NA
CASSLNRGEFGYTF,TRBV7-2,NA,TRBD1
CASRTVNTGELFF,TRBV6-5,NA,NA
CASSQDSRGPTYEQYF,TRBV4-3,NA,TRBD1
CASSQDWHITGELFF,TRBV14,NA,NA
CAAVRVGTGNSPLHF,TRBV6-5,NA,TRBD1
CASSSQGVGSPLHF,TRBV5-6,NA,TRBD1
CASSLPRQMNRYTF,TRBV28,NA,NA
CASSQGRTAYEQYF,TRBV4-3,NA,NA
CASSIQAGGRHEQFF,TRBV19,NA,TRBD2
CASSQDGVEGAESGNTIYF,TRBV4-3,NA,TRBD1
CASSPGANAATNEKLFF,TRBV18,NA,NA
CASSQRGLAEYEQYF,TRBV4-1,NA,TRBD1
CASSLSGIPGSSYNEQFF,TRBV27,NA,NA
CASSVLAGNSYEQYF,TRBV9,NA,TRBD2
CASSLRQGRREGRDTQYF,TRBV7-3,NA,NA